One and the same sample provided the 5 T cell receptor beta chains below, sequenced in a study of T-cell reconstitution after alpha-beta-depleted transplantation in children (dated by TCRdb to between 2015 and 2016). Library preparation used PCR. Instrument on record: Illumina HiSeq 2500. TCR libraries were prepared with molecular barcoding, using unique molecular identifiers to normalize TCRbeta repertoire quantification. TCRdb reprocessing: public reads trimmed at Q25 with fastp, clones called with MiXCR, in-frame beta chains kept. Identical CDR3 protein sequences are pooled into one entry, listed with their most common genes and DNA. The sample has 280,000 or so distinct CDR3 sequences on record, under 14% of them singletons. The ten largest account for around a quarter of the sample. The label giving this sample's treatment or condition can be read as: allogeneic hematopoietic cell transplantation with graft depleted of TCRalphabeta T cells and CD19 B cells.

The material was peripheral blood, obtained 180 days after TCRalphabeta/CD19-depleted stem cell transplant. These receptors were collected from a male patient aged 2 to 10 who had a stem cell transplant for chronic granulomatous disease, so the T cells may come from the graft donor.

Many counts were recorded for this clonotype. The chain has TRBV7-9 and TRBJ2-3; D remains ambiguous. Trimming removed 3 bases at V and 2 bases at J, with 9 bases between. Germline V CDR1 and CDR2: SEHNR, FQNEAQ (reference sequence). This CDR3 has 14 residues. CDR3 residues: CASSLDLHTDTQYF. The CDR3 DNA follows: TGTGCCAGCAGCTTGGATCTACACACAGATACGCAGTATTTT.

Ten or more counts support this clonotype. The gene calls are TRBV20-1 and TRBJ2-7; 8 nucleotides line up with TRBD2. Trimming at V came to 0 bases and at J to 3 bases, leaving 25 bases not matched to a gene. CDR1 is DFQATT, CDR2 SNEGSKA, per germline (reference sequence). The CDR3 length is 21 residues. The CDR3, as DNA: TGCAGTGCTAGAGATTCCAGCGGGAGTCCTTCTTTTACATCTACGTTCTACGAGCAGTACTTC. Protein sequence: CSARDSSGSPSFTSTFYEQYF.

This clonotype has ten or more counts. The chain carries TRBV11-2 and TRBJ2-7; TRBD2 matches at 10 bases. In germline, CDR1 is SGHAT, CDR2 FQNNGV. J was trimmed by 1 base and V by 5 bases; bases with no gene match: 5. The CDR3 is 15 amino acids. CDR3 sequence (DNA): TGTGCCAGCAGCCCAATTAGCGGGAGGTCCTACGAGCAGTACTTC. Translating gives CASSPISGRSYEQYF.

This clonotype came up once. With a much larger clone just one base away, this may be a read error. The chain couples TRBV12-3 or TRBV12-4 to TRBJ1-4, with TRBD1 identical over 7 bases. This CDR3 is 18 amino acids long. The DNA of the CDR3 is TGTACCAGCAGTTTATCCGGGGGGACAGTTACCAGAAATGAAAAACTGTTTTTT. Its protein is CTSSLSGGTVTRNEKLFF.

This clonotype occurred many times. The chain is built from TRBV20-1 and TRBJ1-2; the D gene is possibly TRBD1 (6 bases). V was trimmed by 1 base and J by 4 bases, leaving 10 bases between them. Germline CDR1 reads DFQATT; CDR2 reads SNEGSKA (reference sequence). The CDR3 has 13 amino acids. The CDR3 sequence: CSARVGGGYGYTF. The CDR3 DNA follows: TGCAGTGCTAGAGTAGGAGGGGGCTATGGCTACACCTTC.